In its sample, the clone carrying this TCR beta chain was seen once. With 5 bases clipped from V and 5 bases from J, the junction kept 7 bases outside the gene matches. CDR1 is SGHRS and CDR2 is YFSETQ in the germline V gene. CDR3 length: 15 amino acids. This entry comes from a study of cytomegalovirus exposure and HLA in healthy donors. PCR primers comprised 60 Vbeta and 13 Jbeta primers. The assay was immunoSEQ multiplex PCR, and TCRdb's table has in-frame clones only and misses some. Of about 52,000 clones in the sample, 45% to 70% were seen once. This chain links TRBV5-1 with TRBJ2-5; TRBD2 agrees at 12 bases. The specimen was PBMCs. The TCR comes from a human donor in good health. The CDR3 DNA follows: TGCGCCAGCAGTCGGACTAGCGGGGTCGTGGAGACCCAGTACTTC. Translated: CASSRTSGVVETQYF.